The entry that follows covers one T cell receptor beta chain sequence. Adults between roughly 18 and 90 years of age took part from more than 20 US areas. Assignment of participants to cohorts was predicated upon participant-reported clinical history. The study counted Cohort 3 donors as recovered given two negative PCRs, clearance, or symptom resolution. The CDR3 is made up of 15 amino acids. Deletions cut 2 bases from V and 1 base from J, with 9 bases between. Germline V gene data show CDR1 as SGHVS and CDR2 as FQNEAQ. These data are taken from a study of blood T cell repertoires in COVID-19. Study overall: From T cells, B-cell-depleted T cells, or PBMCs came the material, which was cDNA or gDNA.

Using immunoSEQ multiplex PCR, the repertoire was profiled, and TCRdb retains in-frame clones only, with some absent. The sample yields roughly 250,000 clones, 85% to 90% seen once. This clonotype was sampled from a woman in her fifties or sixties who had recovered from COVID-19. This chain joins TRBV7-8 and TRBJ1-3, with no clear D. Input material: PBMCs or T cells enriched from blood (not recorded which). DNA of the CDR3: TGTGCCAGCAGCTTACGCCGAGGATCTGGAAACACCATATATTTT. As protein: CASSLRRGSGNTIYF.